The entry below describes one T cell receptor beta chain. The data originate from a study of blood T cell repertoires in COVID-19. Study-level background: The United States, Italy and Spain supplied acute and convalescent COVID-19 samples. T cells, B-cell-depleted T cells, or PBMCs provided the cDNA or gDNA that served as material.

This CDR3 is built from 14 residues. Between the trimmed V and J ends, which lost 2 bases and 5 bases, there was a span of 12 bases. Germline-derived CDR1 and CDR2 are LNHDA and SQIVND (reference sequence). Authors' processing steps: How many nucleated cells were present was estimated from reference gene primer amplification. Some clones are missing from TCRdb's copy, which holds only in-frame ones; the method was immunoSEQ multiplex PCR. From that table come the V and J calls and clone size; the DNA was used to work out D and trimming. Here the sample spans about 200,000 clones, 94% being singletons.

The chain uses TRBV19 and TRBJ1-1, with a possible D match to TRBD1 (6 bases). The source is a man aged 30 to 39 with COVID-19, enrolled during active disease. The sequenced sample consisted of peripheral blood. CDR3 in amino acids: CASSILGAETEAFF. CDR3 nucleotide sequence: TGTGCCAGTAGTATATTGGGGGCAGAGACTGAAGCTTTCTTT.